The clone carrying this TCR beta chain was recorded only once. The antigen remains unidentified. Here immunoSEQ multiplex PCR was the method, and the copy in TCRdb shows in-frame clones only, minus some. The table shows more than 85,000 clones, with 78% occurring only once. The data originate from a study of cytotoxic CD8 clonotypes in ibrutinib-treated CLL. Findings and limits, study-wide: Few clonotypes were public, and these shrank or held steady under treatment.

Specimen: PBMCs, collected after 12 months of ibrutinib treatment. This sequence was found in a human donor with chronic lymphocytic leukemia.

Here the CDR3 DNA reads TGTGCCTGGAGTCCTGCGTCGGAGACCCAGTACTTC. Protein: CAWSPASETQYF. V gene TRBV30 combines with J gene TRBJ2-5; the D is unclear. This CDR3 is 12 amino acids long. Germline V gives CDR1 GTSNPN, CDR2 SVGIG (reference sequence). V shed 2 bases and J shed 5 bases, with 9 bases lying between them.